Listed below are T cell receptor beta chains from one sample, sequenced in a study of regulatory T cells in long-lasting Graves disease. TCRdb re-called the multiplex PCR reads with MiXCR, one entry per CDR3 protein. The table has approximately 440,000 distinct CDR3 sequences, roughly 15% seen once. The data were also submitted as part of a second study, on T cells in Graves' hyperthyroidism and ophthalmopathy.

The material sequenced was peripheral blood mononuclear cells (PBMCs), taken at new diagnosis, from a patient treated with antithyroid drugs. The source of these receptors is a man aged 35-49 years with Graves disease. Both conserved end residues are part of each CDR3. Fields, in order: J gene, V gene, D gene, clone size, CDR3 protein, CDR3 DNA. The D gene is left open where the match is weak. The listing skips clone size in some rows; elsewhere it reads once, few, many or a size class.

>TRBJ2-3|TRBV19|.|.
CACRGSLLTDTQYF
TGTGCCTGCCGCGGATCTCTACTCACAGATACGCAGTATTTT
>TRBJ2-7|TRBV15|TRBD1|many
CATSREGGTGLDEQYF
TGTGCCACCAGCAGAGAAGGGGGGACAGGGCTGGACGAGCAGTACTTC
>TRBJ1-5|TRBV27|.|.
CTSPRDYPGYCNQPQHF
TGTACCAGCCCGCGTGACTACCCGGGGTATTGTAATCAGCCCCAGCATTTT
>TRBJ2-7|TRBV6-2/TRBV6-3|.|many
CASSEGSFSYEQYF
TGTGCCAGCAGTGAAGGGAGTTTTTCCTACGAGCAGTACTTC
>TRBJ1-5|TRBV9|TRBD1|few
CASSVGDSQPQHF
TGTGCCAGCAGCGTCGGGGACAGCCAGCCCCAGCATTTT
>TRBJ2-7|TRBV28|.|many
CASSPRVKDEQYF
TGTGCCAGCAGCCCCAGGGTAAAGGACGAGCAGTACTTC
>TRBJ1-1|TRBV5-5|.|many
CASSLLQHTEAFF
TGTGCCAGCAGCTTGCTGCAACACACTGAAGCTTTCTTT
>TRBJ2-1|TRBV20-1|.|many
CSARKGQGSNEQFF
TGCAGTGCTAGAAAAGGTCAGGGCAGCAATGAGCAGTTCTTC
>TRBJ1-1|TRBV7-2|.|.
CANYRGRGGTEAFF
TGTGCCAACTACCGGGGGAGGGGCGGAACTGAAGCTTTCTTT
>TRBJ2-1|TRBV24-1|.|few
CATSEQGWEQFF
TGTGCCACCAGTGAGCAGGGGTGGGAGCAGTTCTTC
>TRBJ1-4|TRBV28|.|many
CASSGNRVGNEKLFF
TGTGCCAGCAGTGGGAACAGGGTTGGGAACGAAAAACTGTTTTTT
>TRBJ1-3|TRBV11-2|.|few
CASSPRIASHSGNTIYF
TGTGCCAGCAGCCCCCGGATAGCATCTCACTCTGGAAACACCATATATTTT
>TRBJ2-7|TRBV7-9|.|.
CASSFLGDEQYF
TGTGCCAGCAGCTTCTTAGGCGACGAGCAGTACTTC
>TRBJ2-1|TRBV30|TRBD2|many
CAWSVRAGGGDEQFF
TGTGCCTGGAGTGTACGAGCGGGAGGCGGGGATGAGCAGTTCTTC
>TRBJ2-3|TRBV5-6|TRBD2|many
CASSLGLAGRDTQYF
TGTGCCAGCAGCCTAGGACTAGCGGGACGAGATACGCAGTATTTT
>TRBJ2-3|TRBV27|.|many
CASSLGWRTSTDTQYF
TGTGCCAGCAGTTTAGGTTGGCGGACGAGCACAGATACGCAGTATTTT
>TRBJ2-1|TRBV20-1|TRBD2|many
CSAPTSGSSYEQFF
TGCAGTGCTCCTACTAGCGGGAGTTCGTATGAGCAGTTCTTC
>TRBJ2-3|TRBV9|.|.
CASSVIAAGGTDTQYF
TGTGCCAGCAGCGTCATAGCGGCAGGCGGTACAGATACGCAGTATTTT
>TRBJ2-3|TRBV12-3/TRBV12-4|TRBD1|many
CASSLFRDRGIDTQYF
TGTGCCAGCAGTTTGTTCCGGGACAGGGGAATAGATACGCAGTATTTT
>TRBJ2-7|TRBV7-2|.|many
CASSSPELYEQYF
TGTGCCAGCAGCTCCCCGGAACTCTACGAGCAGTACTTC
>TRBJ2-1|TRBV20-1|.|.
CSARDRAVAKNIQFF
TGCAGTGCTAGAGATCGTGCAGTAGCCAAAAACATTCAGTTCTTC
>TRBJ2-7|TRBV5-1|.|many
CASSLRPVIPYEQYF
TGCGCCAGCAGCTTGCGCCCCGTGATTCCCTACGAGCAGTACTTC
>TRBJ2-7|TRBV28|.|many
CASSTTGTAVYEQYF
TGTGCCAGCAGTACGACCGGGACGGCTGTCTACGAGCAGTACTTC
>TRBJ2-3|TRBV5-1|TRBD2|many
CASSATSGGGDTQYF
TGCGCCAGCAGCGCCACTAGCGGCGGGGGAGATACGCAGTATTTT
>TRBJ2-7|TRBV4-1|TRBD1|.
CASSQRTGRYEQYF
TGCGCCAGCAGCCAAAGGACAGGGCGCTACGAGCAGTACTTC
>TRBJ2-7|TRBV10-3|TRBD1|few
CAISPGQNYEQYF
TGTGCCATCAGCCCGGGACAGAACTACGAGCAGTACTTC
>TRBJ2-7|TRBV7-2|TRBD2|many
CASSLGPGGSYEQYF
TGTGCCAGCAGCTTAGGTCCGGGAGGCTCCTACGAGCAGTACTTC
>TRBJ1-5|TRBV9|.|.
CASSVDIGQPQHF
TGTGCCAGCAGCGTAGACATAGGTCAGCCCCAGCATTTT
>TRBJ2-7|TRBV9|.|many
CASSVDSSYEQYF
TGTGCCAGCAGCGTAGACAGTTCCTACGAGCAGTACTTC
>TRBJ2-7|TRBV4-1|TRBD2|few
CASSQDRGTSGTSSREQYF
TGCGCCAGCAGCCAAGATCGCGGGACTAGCGGGACCTCGAGTCGGGAGCAGTACTTC
>TRBJ1-5|TRBV30|.|few
CAWSTPAGNQPQHF
TGTGCCTGGAGTACCCCGGCAGGTAATCAGCCCCAGCATTTT
>TRBJ2-4|TRBV11-3|.|many
CASSARNIQYF
TGTGCCAGCAGCGCCCGGAACATTCAGTACTTC
>TRBJ2-5|TRBV24-1|TRBD1|many
CATSPGQARSETQYF
TGTGCCACCAGCCCCGGACAGGCGCGATCTGAGACCCAGTACTTC
>TRBJ2-7|TRBV7-9|.|.
CASSLAGPGGANYF
TGTGCCAGCAGCTTAGCGGGCCCAGGAGGAGCAAACTACTTC
>TRBJ2-1|TRBV7-8|TRBD2|.
CASSKGLAGVPLSNEQFF
TGTGCCAGCAGCAAAGGACTAGCGGGAGTCCCCCTCTCCAATGAGCAGTTCTTC
>TRBJ2-1|TRBV7-2|TRBD2|few
CASSLAPGLADNEQFF
TGTGCCAGCAGCTTAGCCCCGGGACTAGCGGACAATGAGCAGTTCTTC